This TCR beta chain emerged from a study of blood T cell repertoires in COVID-19. Study background: Samples came from the United States, Italy and Spain, spanning acute and convalescent COVID-19. PBMCs, B-cell-depleted T cells, or T cells provided the cDNA or gDNA that made up the material.

Germline values: CDR1 ENHRY, CDR2 SYGVKD. The CDR3 sequence is 16 residues long. The junction had 9 bases not matched to a gene; V was cut back by 4 bases and J by 5 bases. In the source study's methods: Estimated nucleated cell counts came from reference gene primer amplification. Clones were sequenced by immunoSEQ multiplex PCR, and TCRdb holds only the in-frame ones, with some missing. V and J calls and clone size are those listed in that table; D and trimming were worked out from the DNA. This table has roughly 190,000 clones, about 91% appearing once. Either two negative PCRs, clearance, or symptom resolution qualified Cohort 3 donors as recovered.

The V gene is TRBV10-3, the J gene TRBJ1-1, with 11 bases fitting TRBD1. The source of this sequence is a woman in her late teens or twenties who had recovered from COVID-19. Sequenced input: PBMCs or T cells enriched from blood (not recorded which). The CDR3 sequence: CAISGRTGTGGTEAFF. Here the CDR3 DNA reads TGTGCCATCAGTGGGAGGACCGGGACAGGGGGTACTGAAGCTTTCTTT.